These T cell receptor beta chains were read from a single sample in a study of Ad26.COV2.S vaccination and SARS-CoV-2 variants. Generated by immunoSEQ multiplex PCR, the TCRdb table keeps only in-frame clones and is missing some. The table shows about 94,000 clones, with 82% occurring only once. Specimen: peripheral blood, collected after recovery from COVID-19. Source of these receptors: a human donor who had recovered from COVID-19. Each CDR3 is given with its conserved first and last residue. The D gene is left open where the match is weak. Clone size is given for some rows only: seen once, a few or many times, or a class if the clone is expanded.

j_gene: TRBJ2-6
d_gene: NA
v_gene: TRBV7-3
abundance: NA
len: 15
CDR3nt: TGTGCCAGCAGCAAAGAAGGGTCTGGGGCCAACGTCCTGACTTTC
CDR3aa: CASSKEGSGANVLTF

j_gene: TRBJ2-7
d_gene: NA
v_gene: TRBV5-4
abundance: few
len: 16
CDR3nt: TGTGCCAGCAGCCCAGAGAGGACTGCGACCCCATACGAGCAGTACTTC
CDR3aa: CASSPERTATPYEQYF

j_gene: TRBJ2-5
d_gene: NA
v_gene: TRBV6-5
abundance: NA
len: 16
CDR3nt: TGTGCCAGCAGTTACGGACGTCCACAGTTTCAAGAGACCCAGTACTTC
CDR3aa: CASSYGRPQFQETQYF

j_gene: TRBJ1-1
d_gene: NA
v_gene: TRBV9
abundance: NA
len: 16
CDR3nt: TGTGCCAGCAGCCCCGCCCTCCAGAGGACCCCCACTGAAGCTTTCTTT
CDR3aa: CASSPALQRTPTEAFF

j_gene: TRBJ2-7
d_gene: TRBD2
v_gene: TRBV4-2
abundance: NA
len: 12
CDR3nt: TGTGCCAGCAGCCAAGATAGCGGGGAGCAGTACTTC
CDR3aa: CASSQDSGEQYF

j_gene: TRBJ1-2
d_gene: NA
v_gene: TRBV9
abundance: NA
len: 16
CDR3nt: TGTGCCAGCAGCACCCCCGGGACGGGGGGTAATCAGGGCTACACCTTC
CDR3aa: CASSTPGTGGNQGYTF

j_gene: TRBJ2-7
d_gene: TRBD2
v_gene: TRBV19
abundance: NA
len: 16
CDR3nt: TGTGCCAGTAGTTCCCTAGCGGGAGAAAGTCTCTACGAGCAGTACTTC
CDR3aa: CASSSLAGESLYEQYF

j_gene: TRBJ2-3
d_gene: NA
v_gene: TRBV4-3
abundance: NA
len: 15
CDR3nt: TGCGCCAGCAGCCAAGAGGCAGGGGAGGCAGATACGCAGTATTTT
CDR3aa: CASSQEAGEADTQYF

j_gene: TRBJ1-2
d_gene: NA
v_gene: TRBV6-2/TRBV6-3
abundance: few
len: 15
CDR3nt: TGTGCCAGCAGTTACTCGGGCAGACCCAACTATGGCTACACCTTC
CDR3aa: CASSYSGRPNYGYTF

j_gene: TRBJ2-7
d_gene: TRBD2
v_gene: TRBV27
abundance: once
len: 15
CDR3nt: TGTGCCAGCAGCCAAAGACTAGCGGTAATCTACGAGCAGTACTTC
CDR3aa: CASSQRLAVIYEQYF

j_gene: TRBJ1-2
d_gene: NA
v_gene: TRBV6-5
abundance: NA
len: 12
CDR3nt: TGTGCCAGCAGTTATTGGGGGCAGGGCTACACCTTC
CDR3aa: CASSYWGQGYTF

j_gene: TRBJ2-5
d_gene: TRBD2
v_gene: TRBV13
abundance: NA
len: 18
CDR3nt: TGTGCCAGCAGCTACACTCTTTCTAGCGGGAGGCACCAAGAGACCCAGTACTTC
CDR3aa: CASSYTLSSGRHQETQYF

j_gene: TRBJ2-5
d_gene: TRBD2
v_gene: TRBV3-1/TRBV3-2
abundance: NA
len: 15
CDR3nt: TGTGCCAGCAGCCACGCGGGAGCTACCGGGGAGACCCAGTACTTC
CDR3aa: CASSHAGATGETQYF

j_gene: TRBJ2-5
d_gene: TRBD2
v_gene: TRBV7-8
abundance: NA
len: 13
CDR3nt: TGTGCCAGCAGCTTAGGGGGACTAGCGGGAACCTACTTC
CDR3aa: CASSLGGLAGTYF